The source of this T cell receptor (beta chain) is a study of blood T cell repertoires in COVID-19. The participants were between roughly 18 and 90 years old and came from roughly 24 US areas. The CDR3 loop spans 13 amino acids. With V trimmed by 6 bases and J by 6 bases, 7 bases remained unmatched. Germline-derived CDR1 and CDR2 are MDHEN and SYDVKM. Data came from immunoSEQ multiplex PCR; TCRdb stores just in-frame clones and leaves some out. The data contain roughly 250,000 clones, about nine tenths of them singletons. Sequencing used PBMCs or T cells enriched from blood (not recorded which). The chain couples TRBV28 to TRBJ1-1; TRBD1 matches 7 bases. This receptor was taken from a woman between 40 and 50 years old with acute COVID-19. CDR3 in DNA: TGTGCCAGCAGGGCAGGGGGTTCGGCTGAAGCTTTCTTT. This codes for CASRAGGSAEAFF.